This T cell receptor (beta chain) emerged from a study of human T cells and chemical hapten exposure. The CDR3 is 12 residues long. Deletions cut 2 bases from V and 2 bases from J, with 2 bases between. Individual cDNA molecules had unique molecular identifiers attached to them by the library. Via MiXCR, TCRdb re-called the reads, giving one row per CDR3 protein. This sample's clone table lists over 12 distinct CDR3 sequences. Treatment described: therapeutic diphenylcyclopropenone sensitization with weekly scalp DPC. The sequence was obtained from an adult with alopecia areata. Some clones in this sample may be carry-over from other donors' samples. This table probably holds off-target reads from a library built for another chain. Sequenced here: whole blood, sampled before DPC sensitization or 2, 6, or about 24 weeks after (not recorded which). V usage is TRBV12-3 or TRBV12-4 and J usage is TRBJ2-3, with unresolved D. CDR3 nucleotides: TGTGCCAGCAGTTTACTCACAGATACGCAGTATTTT. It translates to CASSLLTDTQYF.